The following is a T cell receptor (beta chain) sequence with its context. This CDR3 contains 15 residues. The V and J ends lost 6 bases and 4 bases respectively, with 18 bases between them. Per germline, CDR1 MNHNS and CDR2 SASEGT. Preparation of the TCRbeta library was carried out with unique molecular identifiers. TCRdb reprocessed the PCR reads with MiXCR, giving one entry per CDR3 protein. In the table there are under 450,000 distinct CDR3 sequences, roughly 14% of which are singletons. This sample stems from a study of T-cell reconstitution after alpha-beta-depleted transplantation in children. The material sequenced was PBMCs, taken from the stem cell graft. This receptor was obtained from a human donor who donated a stem cell graft to a child with Fanconi anemia. The chain is built from TRBV6-1 and TRBJ1-2; no clear D gene. The CDR3 region has the DNA TGTGCCAGCAGCCTCAATGACGGGCAGGTCTATGGCTACACCTTC. This encodes CASSLNDGQVYGYTF.